This TCR beta chain was sequenced in a study of radiotherapy plus CTLA-4 blockade in lung cancer (dated by TCRdb to 2016 to 2019). Some background on the complete study: Objective responses occurred in about 19% of enrolled patients, and around 29% achieved disease control.

The junction shows trimming of 3 bases on V and 3 bases on J, plus 15 bases between the germline ends. The germline V gene specifies MDHEN as CDR1 and SYDVKM as CDR2. Including the terminal cysteine and phenylalanine, the CDR3 comprises 16 residues. The only DNA kept is the CDR3, 48 bases in frame from the first base. What the study reported, not specific to this receptor: The strongest predictors of response were reported to be early dynamic shifts in blood T cell clones along with a rise in serum interferon-beta following radiation. After treatment with radiotherapy and ipilimumab, TCR clones that originated in tumors expanded in peripheral blood.

Notes on this clone: Which antigen it targets is not known. Base quality data are lacking; no much larger clone is found one base away.

Libraries were built with the immunoSEQ multiplex PCR assay. TCRdb took over this immuneACCESS table, retaining in-frame rearrangements with V and J assigned. Such tables are incomplete; in checked studies, under half of the missing clones stem from an unresolved V gene, and the remainder is unexplained. The sample includes roughly 80,000 clones, with roughly 79% observed a single time. Together, the top ten hold under 4.5% of the sample. Focal radiation therapy combined with CTLA-4 blockade (ipilimumab) was tested in patients with chemo-refractory metastatic non-small-cell lung cancer. The chain couples TRBV28 to TRBJ1-5, with TRBD1 as a weak D call on 6 bases. This clonotype was sampled from a human donor with non-small cell lung cancer who had a partial response to radiotherapy plus ipilimumab. Some clones in this sample may be carry-over from other donors' samples. The specimen comprised peripheral blood, sampled from a patient treated with radiotherapy plus ipilimumab. CDR3 protein: CASSFTTGQFNQPQHF. The DNA sequence is given as TGTGCCAGCAGTTTCACCACCGGACAGTTCAATCAGCCCCAGCATTTT.